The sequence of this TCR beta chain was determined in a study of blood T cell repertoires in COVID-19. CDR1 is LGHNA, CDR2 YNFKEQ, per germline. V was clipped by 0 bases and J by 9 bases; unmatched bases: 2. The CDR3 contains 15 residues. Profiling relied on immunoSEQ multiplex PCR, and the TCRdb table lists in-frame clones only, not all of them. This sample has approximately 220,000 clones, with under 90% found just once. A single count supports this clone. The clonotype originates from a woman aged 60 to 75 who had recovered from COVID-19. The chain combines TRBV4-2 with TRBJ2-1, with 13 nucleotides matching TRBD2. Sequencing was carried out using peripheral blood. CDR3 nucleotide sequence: TGTGCCAGCAGCCAAGAGGGACTAGCGGGGCTTGAGCAGTTCTTC. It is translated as CASSQEGLAGLEQFF.